Shown below are 6 T cell receptor beta chains from a single sample sequenced in a study of cytotoxic CD8 clonotypes in ibrutinib-treated CLL. The repertoire was sequenced with immunoSEQ multiplex PCR; TCRdb's copy has only in-frame clones and lacks some. The sample shows some 81,000 clones, roughly 77% of them seen only once. The sequenced sample was PBMCs, obtained after 12 months of ibrutinib treatment. These receptors all stem from a human donor with chronic lymphocytic leukemia.

The chain combines TRBV5-1 with TRBJ2-1, with D possibly being TRBD1 (6 bases). The CDR3 is 14 residues long. The V gene lost 1 base and the J gene lost 5 bases, with 10 bases spanning the gap. Germline V gives CDR1 SGHRS, CDR2 YFSETQ. This CDR3 is CASSLPRGNNEQFF. The CDR3 DNA follows: TGCGCCAGCAGCTTGCCCAGGGGCAACAATGAGCAGTTCTTC.

The chain uses TRBV27 and TRBJ1-2; D gene ambiguous. Deletions cut 1 base from V and 2 bases from J, with 17 bases between. Germline CDR1 MNHEY, CDR2 SMNVEV (reference sequence). The CDR3 has 17 residues. CDR3 nucleotides: TGTGCCAGCAGTTTATTCCCTGAAATTGACGGAAACTATGGCTACACCTTC. It yields the protein CASSLFPEIDGNYGYTF.

This clone was seen more than once but under ten times. The rearrangement joins TRBV6-6 to TRBJ2-2, with D perhaps TRBD2 (5 bases). The V end lost 0 bases, the J end lost 4 bases, and 12 bases lay between the germline ends. The CDR3 loop spans 16 amino acids. Germline-derived CDR1 and CDR2 are MNHNY and SVGAGI (reference sequence). CDR3 nucleotide sequence: TGTGCCAGCAGTTACTCGCCGGAGGAACCCACCGGGGAGCTGTTTTTT. Encoded protein: CASSYSPEEPTGELFF.

A single count supports this clone. CDR3: CSAREYNEQFF. CDR3 nucleotides: TGCAGTGCTAGGGAGTACAATGAGCAGTTCTTC. The chain employs TRBV20-1 and TRBJ2-1; D unclear. V lost 3 bases, J lost 4 bases, and 4 bases lay in between. This CDR3 spans 11 amino acids. Germline V CDR1 and CDR2: DFQATT, SNEGSKA (reference sequence).

This clone was picked up a small number of times. This same CDR3 is encoded by further DNA sequences in the sample. The V and J genes are TRBV28 and TRBJ1-2; no reliable D call. This CDR3 has 12 residues. Trimming removed 3 bases at V and 4 bases at J, with 6 bases between. Germline lookup yields CDR1 MDHEN and CDR2 SYDVKM. The CDR3 nucleotides read TGTGCCAGCAGTTTGGGCGGCTATGGCTACACCTTC. Protein: CASSLGGYGYTF.

This clone was detected only once. The chain combines TRBV19 with TRBJ2-3, with 7 bases aligning to TRBD1. Unmatched junction bases numbered 7, after V lost 4 bases and J lost 9 bases. The germline V gene has CDR1 LNHDA and CDR2 SQIVND (reference sequence). This CDR3 contains 13 residues. The CDR3 nucleotides are TGTGCCAGTAGTAAAAACCCACAGGGGACGCAGTATTTT. Protein sequence: CASSKNPQGTQYF.